The 20 T cell receptor beta chains listed next were all sequenced from one sample in a study of T cell repertoires in cytomegalovirus infection. Their antigen targets remain unknown. TCRdb re-called the reads through MiXCR, storing one row per CDR3 protein. The table shows about 890,000 distinct CDR3 sequences, with roughly 30% occurring only once. Sequenced here: cultured CD8+ T cells from PBMCs, sampled from culture after CMV antigen stimulation. The receptors come from a human donor in good health (CMV status not recorded). Some clones in this sample may be carry-over from other donors' samples.

A remark on this clonotype: A clone one base away is much larger, so this may be a read error. The rearrangement joins TRBV7-8 to TRBJ1-1; 7 bases align to TRBD1. CDR3 length: 16 amino acids. Germline CDR1 and CDR2: SGHVS and FQNEAQ. V lost 5 bases and J lost 2; bases outside the gene matches: 11. CDR3 sequence reads: CASSIEDRRYNTEAFF. The CDR3 DNA is TGTGCCAGCAGCATAGAGGACAGGAGGTATAACACTGAAGCTTTCTTT.

The chain couples TRBV4-2 to TRBJ2-1; D might be TRBD2 (7 bases). V lost 3 bases, J lost 1 base, and 13 bases lay in between. The germline CDR1 and CDR2 sequences are LGHNA and YNFKEQ. The CDR3 length is 16 residues. The CDR3: CASSQEGGLSYNEQFF. DNA of the CDR3: TGTGCCAGCAGCCAGGAGGGGGGGCTTTCCTACAATGAGCAGTTCTTC.

This clonotype has just a few counts. The chain links TRBV7-8 to TRBJ2-1, with D perhaps TRBD1 or TRBD2 (5 bases each). This CDR3 spans 12 amino acids. Germline V gene lookup returns CDR1 SGHVS and CDR2 FQNEAQ. V gave up 8 bases and J gave up 5 bases, with 10 bases separating them. In nucleotides, the CDR3 is TGTGCCAGCCGGGACGATAACAATGAGCAGTTCTTC. This codes for CASRDDNNEQFF.

The rearrangement joins TRBV15 to TRBJ2-7, with D perhaps being TRBD1 or TRBD2 (5 bases each). CDR1 LNHNV and CDR2 YYDKDF come from the germline V gene (reference sequence). V lost 5 bases to trimming and J lost 2 bases, with 13 bases between them. This CDR3 comprises 14 residues. The CDR3 is CATSEGQGAYEQYF. The CDR3 nucleotides are TGTGCCACCAGCGAGGGGCAGGGCGCCTACGAGCAGTACTTC.

This chain joins TRBV2 and TRBJ2-7, with D possibly TRBD1 on 6 matching bases. The CDR3 contains 15 residues. V dropped 6 bases and J dropped 1 base, with 16 bases sitting between them. Germline V gives CDR1 SNHLY, CDR2 FYNNEI. The CDR3 loop reads CASRDSGRPSYEQYF. CDR3 DNA: TGTGCCAGCAGGGACAGCGGCCGCCCTTCCTACGAGCAGTACTTC.

The V call is TRBV4-1, the J call TRBJ1-5; 9 positions agree with TRBD1. The trim removed 4 bases at V and 7 bases at J, leaving 14 bases unmatched. Germline CDR1 reads MGHRA; CDR2 reads YSYEKL. The CDR3 has 17 residues. CDR3 residues: CASSPKGLDRGDQPQHF. The DNA for the CDR3 is TGCGCCAGCAGCCCCAAGGGACTGGACAGGGGAGACCAGCCCCAGCATTTT.

This chain's CDR3 is CASSQDPEGYEQYV. The CDR3, as DNA: TGCGCCAGCAGCCAAGACCCCGAGGGATACGAGCAGTACGTC. V is TRBV4-1 and J is TRBJ2-7, with D tentatively TRBD2 (5 bases). Germline loops: CDR1 MGHRA, CDR2 YSYEKL. V was clipped by 0 bases and J by 4 bases, with 10 bases between them. The CDR3 has 14 residues.

This clonotype came up a few times. The rearrangement links TRBV24-1 to TRBJ2-6; D might be TRBD1 (5 bases). CDR3 length: 17 residues. The V end lost 4 bases, the J end lost 1 base, and 13 bases lay between the germline ends. Germline CDR1 and CDR2: KGHDR and SFDVKD. The CDR3 here is CATSDPIKGSGANVLTF. The DNA of the CDR3 is TGTGCCACCAGTGACCCTATAAAGGGGTCTGGGGCCAACGTCCTGACTTTC.

This clonotype was recorded only once. The chain joins TRBV4-1 to TRBJ1-4; TRBD1 agrees at 7 bases. The CDR3 has 15 residues. V lost 4 bases and J lost 8; bases outside the gene matches: 10. CDR1 and CDR2 (germline): MGHRA, YSYEKL. In DNA form, the CDR3 reads TGCGCCAGCAGCCCCCGGGACAGCACTGACGAAAAACTGTTTTTT. It translates to CASSPRDSTDEKLFF.

The chain has TRBV7-6 and TRBJ2-1, with 14 bases that match TRBD2. J gave up 8 bases and V 4 bases, and 7 bases lay outside the gene matches. The CDR3 loop spans 16 amino acids. Germline CDR1 and CDR2: SGHVS and FNYEAQ. The DNA of the CDR3 is TGTGCCAGCAGCTGGAAGGGACTAGCGGGGGATGATGAGCAGTTCTTC. Encoded protein: CASSWKGLAGDDEQFF. Based on the CDR3 plus reference TRBV7-6 and TRBJ2-1, the full variable domain is GAGVSQSPRYKVTKRGQDVALRCDPISGHVSLYWYRQALGQGPEFLTYFNYEAQQDKSGLPNDRFSAERPEGSISTLTIQRTEQRDSAMYRCASSWKGLAGDDEQFFGPGTRLTVL.

The chain links TRBV7-6 to TRBJ2-1; D might be TRBD2 (7 bases). There are 17 residues in the CDR3. Germline assignment: CDR1 SGHVS and CDR2 FNYEAQ. The V gene lost 2 bases and the J gene lost 2 bases, with 16 bases spanning the gap. CDR3 sequence (DNA): TGTGCCAGCAGCTTATTGTCCGGGGGGACAACCTACAATGAGCAGTTCTTC. It encodes CASSLLSGGTTYNEQFF.

This clonotype was counted many times. DNA of the CDR3: TGTGCCAGCAGCTTAAGGCTAGCGGGGAGCTACGAGCAGTACTTC. It translates to CASSLRLAGSYEQYF. This chain links TRBV7-6 with TRBJ2-7, with 9 bases matching TRBD2. CDR1 is SGHVS and CDR2 is FNYEAQ in the germline V gene. The V gene end was trimmed by 2 bases and the J gene end by 3 bases; junction bases not matched to a gene: 5. The CDR3 spans 15 residues.

This sequence joins TRBV7-2 and TRBJ2-2; 8 bases match TRBD2. Trimming took 4 bases from V and 9 from J; bases not matched to a gene: 10. Per germline, CDR1 SGHTA and CDR2 FQGNSA. This CDR3 region has 15 residues. The DNA of the CDR3 is TGTGCCAGCAGCTCCCGCGGGGGGCGTACCAGGGAGCTGTTTTTT. Residues: CASSSRGGRTRELFF.

The rearrangement uses TRBV14 and TRBJ2-5; maybe TRBD2 (6 bases). With 1 base removed from V and 7 bases from J, the gap between germline ends came to 19 bases. The CDR3 runs to 16 residues. Germline CDR1 and CDR2: SGHDN and FVKESK. The CDR3 DNA reads TGTGCCAGCAGCCAAGTGCGGGGCACCATCCCAGTGACCCAGTACTTC. It is translated as CASSQVRGTIPVTQYF.

The table lists this clonotype with many counts. The chain employs TRBV11-2 and TRBJ2-5; 12 bases are shared with TRBD2. The CDR3 is made up of 20 amino acids. The junction had 12 bases not matched to a gene; V was cut back by 0 bases and J by 1 base. CDR1 SGHAT and CDR2 FQNNGV come from the germline V gene. CDR3 sequence: CASSLEGGLLAGGIQETQYF. The DNA for the CDR3 is TGTGCCAGCAGCTTAGAGGGCGGGTTGCTAGCGGGGGGGATCCAAGAGACCCAGTACTTC. Complete variable domain (other parts from reference TRBV11-2 and TRBJ2-5): EAGVAQSPRYKIIEKRQSVAFWCNPISGHATLYWYQQILGQGPKLLIQFQNNGVVDDSQLPKDRFSAERLKGVDSTLKIQPAKLEDSAVYLCASSLEGGLLAGGIQETQYFGPGTRLLVL.

The chain has TRBV6-5 and TRBJ2-2; D is ambiguous. This CDR3 is 13 amino acids long. Trimming left V 2 bases short and J 6 bases short, with 7 bases between. The germline V gene has CDR1 MNHEY and CDR2 SVGAGI. The CDR3: CASSYTGSGELFF. The CDR3 nucleotides read TGTGCCAGCAGTTACACTGGGTCCGGGGAGCTGTTTTTT.

This clonotype was observed a few times. The chain is built from TRBV6-1 and TRBJ2-1, with TRBD2 matching over 9 bases. Germline values: CDR1 MNHNS, CDR2 SASEGT. The CDR3 is 15 amino acids. The ends lost 5 bases at V and 6 bases at J; junction bases unmatched: 8. The CDR3 region is CASSTRGGPVNEQFF. The CDR3 nucleotides read TGTGCCAGCAGTACGCGGGGGGGCCCCGTCAATGAGCAGTTCTTC.

A note on this clonotype: A much larger clonotype is one base distant, so this may be a read error. The chain couples TRBV7-2 to TRBJ1-2; tentatively, D is TRBD1 (5 bases). There are 13 residues in the CDR3. The V gene's germline CDR1 is SGHTA and CDR2 FQGNSA. Trimming left V 1 base short and J 7 bases short, with 10 bases between. DNA for the CDR3: TGTACCAGCAGCTTAGGGGGCGCGGGTGGCTACACCTTC. This codes for CTSSLGGAGGYTF.

The rearrangement links TRBV6-5 to TRBJ2-7, with D hard to call. The CDR3 covers 12 residues. The ends were cut back, 6 bases at V and 7 bases at J, with 13 bases in the middle. CDR1 is MNHEY, CDR2 SVGAGI, per germline. The CDR3 sequence: CASRTSGPEQYF. Here the CDR3 DNA reads TGTGCCAGCAGAACGTCGGGCCCGGAGCAGTACTTC.

The rearrangement joins TRBV7-6 to TRBJ2-2; tentative D call: TRBD2 (6 bases). Looked up from germline, CDR1 is SGHVS and CDR2 is FNYEAQ. V lost 5 bases, J lost 5 bases, and 15 bases lay in between. The CDR3 contains 15 residues. The CDR3, as DNA: TGTGCCAGCAGCCCTAGGTCGGGGGAGACCGGGGAGCTGTTTTTT. Its protein is CASSPRSGETGELFF.